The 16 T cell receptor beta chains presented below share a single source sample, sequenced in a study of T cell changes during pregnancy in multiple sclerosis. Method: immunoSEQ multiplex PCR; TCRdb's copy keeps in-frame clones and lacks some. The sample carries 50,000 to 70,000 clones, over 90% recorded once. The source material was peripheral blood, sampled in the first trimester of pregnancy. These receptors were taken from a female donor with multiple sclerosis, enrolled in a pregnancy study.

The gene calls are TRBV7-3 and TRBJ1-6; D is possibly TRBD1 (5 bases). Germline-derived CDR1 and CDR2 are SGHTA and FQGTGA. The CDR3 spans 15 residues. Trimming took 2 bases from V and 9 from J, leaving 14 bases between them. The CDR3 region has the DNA TGTGCCAGCAGCTTACGAAGGGGCGGCGTTTCACCCCTCCACTTT. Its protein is CASSLRRGGVSPLHF.

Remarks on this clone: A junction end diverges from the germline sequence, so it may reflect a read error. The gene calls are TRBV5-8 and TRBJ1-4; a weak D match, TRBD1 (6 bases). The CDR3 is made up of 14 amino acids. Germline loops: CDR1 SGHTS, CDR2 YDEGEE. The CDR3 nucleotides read TGTGCCAGCAGCTTGGCCGTAGATAGGGTCAGGGGACCTTTT. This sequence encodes CASSLAVDRVRGPF.

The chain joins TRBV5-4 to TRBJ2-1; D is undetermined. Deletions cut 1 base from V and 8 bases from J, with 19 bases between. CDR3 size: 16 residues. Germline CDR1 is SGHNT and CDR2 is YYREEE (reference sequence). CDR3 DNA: TGTGCCAGCAGCTTGCCCAATGAGCCACTTCGGGATGAGCAGTTCTTC. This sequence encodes CASSLPNEPLRDEQFF.

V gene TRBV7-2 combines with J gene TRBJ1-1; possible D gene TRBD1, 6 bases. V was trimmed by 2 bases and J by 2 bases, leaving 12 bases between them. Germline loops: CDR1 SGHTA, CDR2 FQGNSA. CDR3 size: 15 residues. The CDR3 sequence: CASSLIRGPNTEAFF. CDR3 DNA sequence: TGTGCCAGCAGCTTAATCAGGGGACCCAACACTGAAGCTTTCTTT.

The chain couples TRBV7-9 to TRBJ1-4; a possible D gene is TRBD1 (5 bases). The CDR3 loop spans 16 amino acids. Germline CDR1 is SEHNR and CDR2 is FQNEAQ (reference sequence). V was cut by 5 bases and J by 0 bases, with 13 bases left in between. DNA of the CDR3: TGTGCCAGCAGCGGCGAGGCAGGGACAACTAATGAAAAACTGTTTTTT. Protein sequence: CASSGEAGTTNEKLFF.

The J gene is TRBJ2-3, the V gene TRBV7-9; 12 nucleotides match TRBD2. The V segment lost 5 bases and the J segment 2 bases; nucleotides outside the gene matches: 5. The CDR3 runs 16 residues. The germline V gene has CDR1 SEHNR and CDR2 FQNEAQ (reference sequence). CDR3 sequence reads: CASSAGLAGTTDTQYF. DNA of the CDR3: TGTGCCAGCAGCGCCGGACTAGCGGGGACCACAGATACGCAGTATTTT.

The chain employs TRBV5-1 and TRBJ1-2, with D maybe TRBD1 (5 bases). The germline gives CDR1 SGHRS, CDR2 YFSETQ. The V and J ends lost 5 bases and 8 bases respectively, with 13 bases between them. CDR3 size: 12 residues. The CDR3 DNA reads TGCGCCAGCAGGCCAGCAGGGTCCGGCTACACCTTC. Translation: CASRPAGSGYTF. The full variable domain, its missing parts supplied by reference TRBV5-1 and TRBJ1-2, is KAGVTQTPRYLIKTRGQQVTLSCSPISGHRSVSWYQQTPGQGLQFLFEYFSETQRNKGNFPGRFSGRQFSNSRSEMNVSTLELGDSALYLCASRPAGSGYTFGSGTRLTVV.

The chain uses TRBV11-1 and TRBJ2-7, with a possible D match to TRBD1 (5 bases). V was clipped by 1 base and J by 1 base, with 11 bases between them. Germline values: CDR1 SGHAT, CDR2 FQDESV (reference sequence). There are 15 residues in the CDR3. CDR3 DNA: TGTGCCAGCAGCTTAGGGCAGGGTCTGTCCTACGAGCAGTACTTC. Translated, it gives CASSLGQGLSYEQYF.

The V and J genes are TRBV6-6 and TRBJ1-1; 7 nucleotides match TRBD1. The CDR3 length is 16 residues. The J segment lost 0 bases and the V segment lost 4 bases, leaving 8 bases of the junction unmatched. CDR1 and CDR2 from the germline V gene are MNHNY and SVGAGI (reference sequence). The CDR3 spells CASSSTDRQVNTEAFF. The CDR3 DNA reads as TGTGCCAGCAGTTCGACGGACAGGCAAGTGAACACTGAAGCTTTCTTT.

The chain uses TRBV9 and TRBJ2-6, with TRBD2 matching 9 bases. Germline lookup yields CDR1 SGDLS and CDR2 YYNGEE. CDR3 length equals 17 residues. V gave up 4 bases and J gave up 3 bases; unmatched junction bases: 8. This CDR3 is CASSPRAGGLGANVLTF. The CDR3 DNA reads TGTGCCAGCAGCCCTCGGGCGGGGGGGCTTGGGGCCAACGTCCTGACTTTC. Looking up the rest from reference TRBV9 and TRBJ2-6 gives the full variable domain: DSGVTQTPKHLITATGQRVTLRCSPRSGDLSVYWYQQSLDQGLQFLIQYYNGEERAKGNILERFSAQQFPDLHSELNLSSLELGDSALYFCASSPRAGGLGANVLTFGAGSRLTVL.

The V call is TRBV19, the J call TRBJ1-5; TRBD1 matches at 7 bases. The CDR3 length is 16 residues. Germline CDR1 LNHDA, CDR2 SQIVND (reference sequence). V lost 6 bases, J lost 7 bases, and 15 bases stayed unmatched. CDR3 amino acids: CASSLLDDRARQPQHF. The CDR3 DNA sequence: TGTGCCAGTAGCCTGTTAGATGACAGGGCGAGACAGCCCCAGCATTTT.

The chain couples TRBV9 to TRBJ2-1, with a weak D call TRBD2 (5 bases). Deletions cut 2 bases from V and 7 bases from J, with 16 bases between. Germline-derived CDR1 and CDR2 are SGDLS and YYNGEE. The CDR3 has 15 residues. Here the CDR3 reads CASSVRTSQRNEQFF. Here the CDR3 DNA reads TGTGCCAGCAGCGTCCGGACTTCCCAGAGGAATGAGCAGTTCTTC.

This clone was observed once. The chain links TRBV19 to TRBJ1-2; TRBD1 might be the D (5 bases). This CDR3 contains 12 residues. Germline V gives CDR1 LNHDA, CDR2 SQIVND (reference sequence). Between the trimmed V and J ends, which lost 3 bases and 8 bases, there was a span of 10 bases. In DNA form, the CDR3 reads TGTGCCAGTAGTATGCAGGGCTTGGGCTACACCTTC. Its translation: CASSMQGLGYTF.

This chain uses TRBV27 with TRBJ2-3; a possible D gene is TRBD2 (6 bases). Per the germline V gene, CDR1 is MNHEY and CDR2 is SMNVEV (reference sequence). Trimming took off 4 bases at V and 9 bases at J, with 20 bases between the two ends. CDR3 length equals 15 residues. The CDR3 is CASSSGLLSMGTQYF. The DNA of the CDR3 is TGTGCCAGCAGTTCGGGACTGCTCTCGATGGGCACGCAGTATTTT.

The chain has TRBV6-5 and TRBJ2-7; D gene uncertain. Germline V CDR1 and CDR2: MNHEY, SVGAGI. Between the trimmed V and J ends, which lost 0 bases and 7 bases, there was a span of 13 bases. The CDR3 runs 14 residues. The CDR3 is CASSYSGITGEQYF. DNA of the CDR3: TGTGCCAGCAGTTACTCGGGTATTACGGGTGAGCAGTACTTC.

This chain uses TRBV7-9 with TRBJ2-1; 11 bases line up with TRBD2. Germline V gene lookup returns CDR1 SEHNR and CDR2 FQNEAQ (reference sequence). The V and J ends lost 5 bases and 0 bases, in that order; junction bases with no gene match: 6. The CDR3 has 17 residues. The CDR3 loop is CASSVTSGASSYNEQFF. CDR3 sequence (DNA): TGTGCCAGCAGCGTGACTAGCGGGGCAAGCTCCTACAATGAGCAGTTCTTC.